This T cell receptor beta chain derives from a study of blood T cells in healthy people across ages. General study findings and limits: Fewer expanded clones and more diversity marked long-lived versus aged donors. The CMV status of each donor remained undetermined, and this could have confounded shifts in expanded clonotypes.

On this clonotype itself: Its antigen is currently unknown.

For the second PCR, which ran for about 6 to 11 cycles, a sample-barcoded 5' primer and a J-beta primer mix were used. Every sample gave at least 2.5 million paired-end reads containing CDR3. From the 5' RACE reads, TCRdb called clonotypes with MiXCR, one entry per CDR3 protein. The sample has approximately 690,000 distinct CDR3 sequences; 58% are singletons. The specimen was blood. The clonotype comes from a man aged 60 to 75 in good health.

CDR3 sequence: CASSPRTNEQFF. The CDR3 nucleotides read TGTGCCAGCAGTCCCCGGACTAATGAGCAGTTCTTC. The rearrangement uses TRBV12-3 or TRBV12-4 and TRBJ2-1; D perhaps matches TRBD2 (5 bases). This CDR3 has 12 amino acids. The V end was cut by 5 bases, the J end by 7 bases, with 9 bases between.